This TCR beta chain was sequenced for a study of early T cells in non-severe SARS-CoV-2 infection. About this clonotype: Its cognate antigen is unknown.

Study-wide findings and caveats: CD4 and private specificities were missed by VDJdb matching, which favored anti-spike CD8 responses.

Germline lookup yields CDR1 SGHTA and CDR2 FQGNSA. The CDR3 is made up of 15 amino acids. V was shortened by 5 bases and J by 8 bases, with 19 bases between the two germline ends. Individual cDNA molecules were tagged with unique molecular identifiers, the study reported. MiXCR was run by TCRdb on the 5' RACE reads, yielding one entry per CDR3 protein. Of about 98,000 distinct CDR3 sequences listed, roughly 9.6% were seen once; the top ten hold roughly 4.9%. The sequence was collected from an adult who was a healthcare worker with PCR-confirmed SARS-CoV-2 infection or an uninfected control (not recorded which). This chain links TRBV7-2 with TRBJ2-1; a possible D gene is TRBD2 (5 bases). The specimen was whole blood. The CDR3 loop is CASSPSFAGLDEQFF. The CDR3 region has the DNA TGTGCCAGCAGCCCCTCCTTCGCGGGCCTCGATGAGCAGTTCTTC.